These 19 T cell receptor beta chains came from one sample sequenced in a study of cytomegalovirus exposure and HLA in healthy donors. A multiplex PCR was run with 60 Vbeta primers and 13 Jbeta primers. The assay was immunoSEQ multiplex PCR, and TCRdb's table has in-frame clones only and misses some. The sample shows 120,000 or so clones, around 72% of them seen only once. Material for sequencing was PBMCs. These receptors came from a man aged 25-40 years in good health and CMV-seronegative.

The gene calls are TRBV6-6 and TRBJ1-3; no definite D call. This CDR3 comprises 16 residues. V dropped 4 bases and J dropped 0 bases, with 13 bases sitting between them. CDR1 MNHNY and CDR2 SVGAGI come from the germline V gene (reference sequence). CDR3 sequence: CASSSTSAGSGNTIYF. CDR3 DNA sequence: TGTGCCAGCAGTTCTACCTCCGCGGGCTCTGGAAACACCATATATTTT.

This sequence joins TRBV5-1 and TRBJ1-1; D perhaps matches TRBD1 (6 bases). V was trimmed by 0 bases and J by 1 base, leaving 7 bases between them. Germline V gene sequence: CDR1 SGHRS, CDR2 YFSETQ. The CDR3 loop spans 14 amino acids. CDR3 DNA: TGCGCCAGCAGCTTGGAAGGGGGGAACACTGAAGCTTTCTTT. Amino acids: CASSLEGGNTEAFF.

The chain carries TRBV11-2 and TRBJ2-7; 8 positions match TRBD1. The CDR3 runs 16 residues. CDR1 is SGHAT, CDR2 FQNNGV, per germline. V shed 5 bases and J 3 bases; nucleotides not matched to a gene: 12. The CDR3 region is CASSQHDRGGFYEQYF. CDR3 DNA sequence: TGTGCCAGCAGCCAACATGACAGGGGAGGATTCTACGAGCAGTACTTC.

The chain recombines TRBV18 with TRBJ2-2, with 10 bases that match TRBD1. Germline V gene lookup returns CDR1 KGHSH and CDR2 LQKENI. The CDR3 totals 18 residues. Trimming removed 2 bases from V and 5 bases from J; junction bases left unmatched: 11. CDR3 nucleotides: TGTGCCAGCTCACCATCCTCGACCGGGACAGGGGAAACCGGGGAGCTGTTTTTT. Translation gives CASSPSSTGTGETGELFF.

The chain has TRBV28 and TRBJ2-1, with 9 positions matching TRBD2. CDR1 and CDR2 (germline): MDHEN, SYDVKM. J lost 6 bases, V lost 3 bases, and 9 bases had no gene match. The CDR3 consists of 16 residues. The CDR3 is CASSFGGGALTNEQFF. The CDR3 nucleotides read TGTGCCAGCAGTTTCGGCGGGGGGGCTTTAACCAATGAGCAGTTCTTC.

The chain links TRBV7-9 to TRBJ2-7, with D perhaps TRBD1 (5 bases). V lost 6 bases, J lost 1 base, and 13 bases lay in between. The CDR3 spans 14 residues. Germline lookup yields CDR1 SEHNR and CDR2 FQNEAQ (reference sequence). CDR3 loop: CASRASGSSYEQYF. As DNA, the CDR3 is TGTGCCAGCAGAGCTTCAGGGTCATCCTACGAGCAGTACTTC.

The V and J genes are TRBV19 and TRBJ1-6; tentatively, D is TRBD1 (5 bases). The CDR3 contains 15 residues. V lost 10 bases and J lost 4, with 17 bases in between. Per the germline V gene, CDR1 is LNHDA and CDR2 is SQIVND (reference sequence). The CDR3 is CATSPRGGYNSPLHF. Written as DNA, the CDR3 is TGTGCCACCTCCCCGCGGGGCGGGTATAATTCACCCCTCCACTTT.

The chain combines TRBV6-1 with TRBJ1-4, with a possible D match to TRBD1 (5 bases). The CDR3 contains 15 residues. Germline V gives CDR1 MNHNS, CDR2 SASEGT. The CDR3 loop is CAERGDLATNEKLFF. CDR3 in DNA: TGTGCAGAGCGGGGGGACCTGGCAACTAATGAAAAACTGTTTTTT.

This clone has a handful of counts. The chain combines TRBV27 with TRBJ2-1, with D uncertain. Germline V gives CDR1 MNHEY, CDR2 SMNVEV (reference sequence). V was cut by 2 bases and J by 4 bases, with 9 bases left in between. The CDR3 runs 14 residues. The CDR3 nucleotides are TGTGCCAGCAGTTTAGGGCAGTATTACAATGAGCAGTTCTTC. This translates into CASSLGQYYNEQFF.

V usage is TRBV10-1 and J usage is TRBJ2-2; D perhaps matches TRBD2 (6 bases). Trimming left V 7 bases short and J 4 bases short, with 13 bases between. CDR1 is WNHNN and CDR2 is SYGVQD in the germline V gene (reference sequence). This CDR3 region has 14 residues. The DNA for the CDR3 is TGCGCCAGCACCCTTGCCGGGGGCACCGGGGAGCTGTTTTTT. This sequence encodes CASTLAGGTGELFF.

The chain recombines TRBV5-5 with TRBJ2-7; TRBD2 matches at 9 bases. Trimming took 7 bases from V and 3 from J; bases not matched to a gene: 5. Germline V gene lookup returns CDR1 SGHKS and CDR2 YYEKEE (reference sequence). This CDR3 is built from 13 residues. In DNA form, the CDR3 reads TGTGCCAGCTTCGTAGCGGGGGACTACGAGCAGTACTTC. Its protein product is CASFVAGDYEQYF.

This clone was seen only a few times. The chain combines TRBV7-2 with TRBJ2-5; no reliable D call. This CDR3 region has 13 residues. The germline V gene has CDR1 SGHTA and CDR2 FQGNSA. Trimming removed 2 bases from V and 5 bases from J, with 9 bases in between. This chain's CDR3 is CASSLLSSETQYF. CDR3 DNA: TGTGCCAGCAGCTTATTGTCCTCGGAGACCCAGTACTTC.

This clone has a handful of counts. The gene calls are TRBV6-1 and TRBJ1-2, with D unclear. V lost 3 bases and J lost 1, with 3 bases in between. Per germline, CDR1 MNHNS and CDR2 SASEGT. The CDR3 extends over 12 amino acids. The CDR3 spells CASSDGNYGYTF. CDR3 in DNA: TGTGCCAGCAGTGACGGTAACTATGGCTACACCTTC.

V and J are TRBV5-6 and TRBJ1-1, with D unresolved. V gave up 2 bases and J gave up 4 bases, with 3 bases separating them. Germline CDR1 is SGHDT and CDR2 is YYEEEE. There are 11 residues in the CDR3. The CDR3 here is CASSFRTEAFF. The CDR3 DNA reads as TGTGCCAGCAGCTTCCGCACTGAAGCTTTCTTT.

V usage is TRBV9 and J usage is TRBJ1-1, with D perhaps matching TRBD1 (5 bases). V dropped 3 bases and J dropped 4 bases, with 16 bases sitting between them. From germline, CDR1 is SGDLS and CDR2 YYNGEE. This CDR3 has 15 residues. As DNA, the CDR3 is TGTGCCAGCAGCGCCGACCGATTGGGGGGCACTGAAGCTTTCTTT. It codes for CASSADRLGGTEAFF.

The chain combines TRBV27 with TRBJ2-1; possibly TRBD2 for D (6 bases). CDR1 and CDR2 from the germline V gene are MNHEY and SMNVEV (reference sequence). V was cut by 5 bases and J by 12 bases, with 26 bases left in between. The length of the CDR3 is 16 residues. The CDR3 DNA is TGTGCCAGCAGTCTAAAATCCGGGACTGGCGTCATGGGGCAGTTCTTC. It encodes CASSLKSGTGVMGQFF.

J is TRBJ1-6 and V is TRBV10-1, with D possibly being TRBD1 (6 bases). V shed 2 bases and J shed 7 bases, with 12 bases lying between them. Germline-derived CDR1 and CDR2 are WNHNN and SYGVQD (reference sequence). This CDR3 region has 15 residues. For the CDR3, the DNA is TGCGCCAGCAGTGAGACGACAGGAATCAATTCACCCCTCCACTTT. Its protein is CASSETTGINSPLHF.

This clone has only one observation. The J gene is TRBJ1-2, the V gene TRBV5-5; D uncertain. Germline V lookup: CDR1 SGHKS, CDR2 YYEKEE (reference sequence). This CDR3 is built from 13 residues. V was cut by 0 bases and J by 4 bases, with 7 bases left in between. CDR3 amino acids: CASSLDRAYGYTF. In DNA form, the CDR3 reads TGTGCCAGCAGCTTGGACAGAGCCTATGGCTACACCTTC. The full variable domain, rest sourced from reference TRBV5-5 and TRBJ1-2, is DAGVTQSPTHLIKTRGQQVTLRCSPISGHKSVSWYQQVLGQGPQFIFQYYEKEERGRGNFPDRFSARQFPNYSSELNVNALLLGDSALYLCASSLDRAYGYTFGSGTRLTVV.

A few counts support this clone. The J gene is TRBJ2-1, the V gene TRBV7-2, with 12 bases lining up with TRBD2. From germline, CDR1 is SGHTA and CDR2 FQGNSA. V lost 0 bases, J lost 8 bases, and 8 bases stayed unmatched. The CDR3 totals 17 residues. CDR3 bases: TGTGCCAGCAGCTTAGCCGCTAGCGGGGGGGGGCGTCATGAGCAGTTCTTC. It translates to CASSLAASGGGRHEQFF.